This passage covers 32 T cell receptor beta chains from one sample sequenced in a study of OX40 agonist ivuxolimab in advanced cancers. The method was immunoSEQ multiplex PCR; TCRdb's version includes in-frame clones alone and lacks a portion of them. The sample has tens of thousands of clones; roughly 86% are singletons. The sequencing used CD4+ or CD8+ T cells sorted from blood, collected in a trial of the OX40 agonist ivuxolimab. These receptors all come from an adult with an advanced solid tumor such as melanoma, head and neck, liver or kidney cancer.

This clone appeared once. The chain recombines TRBV15 with TRBJ2-3, with a weak D call TRBD2 (5 bases). Trimming removed 1 base from V and 4 bases from J, with 12 bases in between. The CDR3 is 15 residues long. The germline CDR1 and CDR2 sequences are LNHNV and YYDKDF (reference sequence). The CDR3 reads CATSRGFGNADTQYF. Here the CDR3 DNA reads TGTGCCACCAGCAGAGGTTTCGGGAACGCAGATACGCAGTATTTT.

This chain uses TRBV6-6 with TRBJ2-5; a weak D match, TRBD1 (6 bases). The V gene's germline CDR1 is MNHNY and CDR2 SVGAGI (reference sequence). This CDR3 contains 15 residues. V was shortened by 6 bases and J by 0 bases, with 14 bases between the two germline ends. CDR3 nucleotide sequence: TGTGCCAGCAGCCGAACAGGGCAGTACCAAGAGACCCAGTACTTC. Its protein product is CASSRTGQYQETQYF.

This CDR3 reads CATSLGQGRYEQYF. The CDR3 bases are TGTGCCACCAGCCTTGGACAGGGCCGCTACGAGCAGTACTTC. V usage is TRBV15 and J usage is TRBJ2-7; TRBD1 aligns across 8 bases. Unmatched junction bases numbered 6, after V lost 5 bases and J lost 3 bases. There are 14 residues in the CDR3. Germline V lookup: CDR1 LNHNV, CDR2 YYDKDF (reference sequence).

This chain links TRBV5-6 with TRBJ2-7; D remains unclear. This CDR3 comprises 15 residues. From germline, CDR1 is SGHDT and CDR2 YYEEEE. Trimming took 0 bases from V and 2 from J, leaving 12 bases between them. As DNA, the CDR3 is TGTGCCAGCAGCTTGGTTATTTCGGCTACCTACGAGCAGTACTTC. This translates into CASSLVISATYEQYF. The variable domain in full, completed from reference TRBV5-6 and TRBJ2-7, reads DAGVTQSPTHLIKTRGQQVTLRCSPKSGHDTVSWYQQALGQGPQFIFQYYEEEERQRGNFPDRFSGHQFPNYSSELNVNALLLGDSALYLCASSLVISATYEQYFGPGTRLTVT.

The chain joins TRBV6-4 to TRBJ2-1; 9 bases are shared with TRBD2. V was clipped by 4 bases and J by 9 bases; unmatched bases: 13. The germline gives CDR1 MRHNA, CDR2 SNTAGT. This CDR3 has 16 amino acids. The CDR3: CASSGPFLAGEGEQFF. In DNA, the CDR3 is TGTGCCAGCAGTGGCCCATTCTTAGCGGGAGAGGGTGAGCAGTTCTTC.

This clone was seen a handful of times. The chain has TRBV19 and TRBJ2-1; 7 bases are shared with TRBD2. After removal of 3 bases from V and 6 bases from J, the junction contained 17 bases not matched to a gene. CDR1 and CDR2 (germline): LNHDA, SQIVND (reference sequence). The CDR3 sequence is 18 residues long. The CDR3 coding sequence is TGTGCCAGTAGTATGGCGGGGGAGGCTACTAGGGCAATCAATGAGCAGTTCTTC. Its protein product is CASSMAGEATRAINEQFF.

CDR3 in amino acids: CASSLNNYGYTF. The CDR3 DNA reads TGTGCCAGCAGTTTAAACAACTATGGCTACACCTTC. J is TRBJ1-2 and V is TRBV28; the D is unclear. Per the germline V gene, CDR1 is MDHEN and CDR2 is SYDVKM. The CDR3 totals 12 residues. Trimming took 2 bases from V and 2 from J, leaving 3 bases between them.

The chain employs TRBV5-6 and TRBJ2-1, with TRBD2 as a possible D gene (7 bases). V dropped 2 bases and J dropped 8 bases, with 17 bases sitting between them. The CDR3 sequence is 15 residues long. Germline values: CDR1 SGHDT, CDR2 YYEEEE. The DNA of the CDR3 is TGTGCCAGCAGCTTTTTACGGGGGGCTAAAGATGAGCAGTTCTTC. Amino acids: CASSFLRGAKDEQFF.

The rearrangement links TRBV18 to TRBJ1-1; 7 bases agree with TRBD1. The CDR3 consists of 14 residues. CDR1 and CDR2 from the germline V gene are KGHSH and LQKENI. The junction had 4 bases not matched to a gene; V was cut back by 3 bases and J by 3 bases. Here the CDR3 reads CASSPAGGDTEAFF. The CDR3 nucleotides read TGTGCCAGCTCACCTGCAGGGGGGGACACTGAAGCTTTCTTT.

The chain links TRBV19 to TRBJ2-5; D remains ambiguous. The CDR3 runs to 12 residues. The V gene's germline CDR1 is LNHDA and CDR2 SQIVND (reference sequence). Deletions cut 4 bases from V and 3 bases from J, with 6 bases between. The CDR3 loop is CASSTREETQYF. The CDR3 DNA reads TGTGCCAGTAGTACCCGAGAAGAGACCCAGTACTTC.

The J gene is TRBJ1-2, the V gene TRBV18; D may be TRBD1 (6 bases). Germline CDR1 KGHSH, CDR2 LQKENI. This CDR3 is 13 amino acids long. V dropped 4 bases and J dropped 1 base, with 7 bases sitting between them. DNA for the CDR3: TGTGCCAGCTCACAGGACAGTAACTATGGCTACACCTTC. Its protein product is CASSQDSNYGYTF.

This clone has just a few counts. The chain has TRBV10-1 and TRBJ2-3, with a possible D match to TRBD1 (5 bases). The length of the CDR3 is 13 residues. The V gene lost 4 bases and the J gene lost 2 bases, with 7 bases spanning the gap. Germline-derived CDR1 and CDR2 are WNHNN and SYGVQD (reference sequence). The CDR3 here is CASSADNTDTQYF. The CDR3 nucleotides read TGCGCCAGCAGTGCGGACAACACAGATACGCAGTATTTT.

The chain is built from TRBV29-1 and TRBJ2-3, with a weak D call TRBD2 (7 bases). The CDR3 contains 12 residues. CDR1 is SQVTM, CDR2 ANQGSEA, per germline. V lost 3 bases to trimming and J lost 14 bases, with 18 bases between them. In DNA, the CDR3 is TGCAGCGTTGATGAGGGGGGGCCGCGCCCGTATTTT. Protein product: CSVDEGGPRPYF.

The rearrangement uses TRBV7-2 and TRBJ1-6; TRBD1 might be the D (6 bases). The CDR3 runs 15 residues. The germline V gene encodes CDR1 SGHTA and CDR2 FQGNSA. V was cut by 2 bases and J by 6 bases, with 11 bases left in between. The CDR3 DNA reads as TGTGCCAGCAGCTTAATCAGGGGTCCTAATTCACCCCTCCACTTT. Its protein product is CASSLIRGPNSPLHF.

This chain connects TRBV5-4 to TRBJ1-6; the D is unclear. The CDR3 runs 14 residues. Germline CDR1 is SGHNT and CDR2 is YYREEE (reference sequence). V was cut by 4 bases and J by 7 bases, with 12 bases left in between. The CDR3 DNA reads TGTGCCAGCAGCCGCCGGGAAGGGAATTCACCCCTCCACTTT. This sequence encodes CASSRREGNSPLHF. The complete variable domain, with remaining parts taken from reference TRBV5-4 and TRBJ1-6, reads ETGVTQSPTHLIKTRGQQVTLRCSSQSGHNTVSWYQQALGQGPQFIFQYYREEENGRGNFPPRFSGLQFPNYSSELNVNALELDDSALYLCASSRREGNSPLHFGNGTRLTVT.

The V call is TRBV29-1, the J call TRBJ2-2, with 8 bases matching TRBD2. The trim removed 6 bases at V and 0 bases at J, leaving 3 bases unmatched. CDR3 length: 14 residues. Germline lookup yields CDR1 SQVTM and CDR2 ANQGSEA. CDR3 coding DNA: TGCAGCGTGACTAGCGCCTCGAACACCGGGGAGCTGTTTTTT. Residues: CSVTSASNTGELFF.

This sequence joins TRBV27 and TRBJ1-5; 9 bases are a match to TRBD1. CDR3 size: 15 residues. J was trimmed by 8 bases and V by 2 bases; bases with no gene match: 7. Germline CDR1 MNHEY, CDR2 SMNVEV (reference sequence). CDR3 protein: CASSLGTGSNKPQHF. The CDR3 bases are TGTGCCAGCAGTTTAGGGACAGGGTCGAATAAGCCCCAGCATTTT.

The V gene is TRBV5-4, the J gene TRBJ2-1; 7 positions match TRBD2. Germline CDR1 and CDR2: SGHNT and YYREEE (reference sequence). The CDR3 spans 16 residues. The V segment lost 2 bases and the J segment 7 bases; nucleotides outside the gene matches: 12. CDR3 sequence (DNA): TGTGCCAGCAGCTTATCCGCGGGAGCGTCCTTGAATGAGCAGTTCTTC. This sequence encodes CASSLSAGASLNEQFF. The entire variable domain, with the rest obtained from reference TRBV5-4 and TRBJ2-1, is as follows: ETGVTQSPTHLIKTRGQQVTLRCSSQSGHNTVSWYQQALGQGPQFIFQYYREEENGRGNFPPRFSGLQFPNYSSELNVNALELDDSALYLCASSLSAGASLNEQFFGPGTRLTVL.

This clone was observed a handful of times. The chain is built from TRBV23-1 and TRBJ1-1; D possibly corresponds to TRBD1 (5 bases). TRBV23-1 is marked as an open reading frame, function uncertain. Trimming took off 1 base at V and 2 bases at J, with 14 bases between the two ends. The CDR3 has 16 amino acids. The CDR3 sequence is CASSQYRCRANTEAFF. CDR3 bases: TGCGCCAGCAGTCAATACCGCTGCAGGGCTAACACTGAAGCTTTCTTT.

The chain links TRBV30 to TRBJ1-5, with TRBD1 identical over 7 bases. Germline CDR1 is GTSNPN and CDR2 is SVGIG (reference sequence). V gave up 2 bases and J gave up 6 bases; unmatched junction bases: 7. CDR3 length: 14 amino acids. CDR3 residues: CAWSPGQSFQPQHF. The CDR3 nucleotides are TGTGCCTGGAGTCCGGGACAGAGTTTTCAGCCCCAGCATTTT.

The chain has TRBV7-2 and TRBJ2-1; 7 bases line up with TRBD2. Germline V lookup: CDR1 SGHTA, CDR2 FQGNSA. J lost 5 bases, V lost 2 bases, and 3 bases had no gene match. The CDR3 totals 14 residues. CDR3 DNA sequence: TGTGCCAGCAGCTTACAGCGGGGTAACAATGAGCAGTTCTTC. It specifies CASSLQRGNNEQFF.

This clone showed up just once. The chain carries TRBV27 and TRBJ2-6, with 7 positions matching TRBD1. After removal of 4 bases from V and 0 bases from J, the junction contained 3 bases not matched to a gene. Looked up from germline, CDR1 is MNHEY and CDR2 is SMNVEV (reference sequence). The CDR3 totals 16 residues. Here the CDR3 DNA reads TGTGCCAGCAGTTCGGACAGGTACTCTGGGGCCAACGTCCTGACTTTC. Protein product: CASSSDRYSGANVLTF.

The chain has TRBV2 and TRBJ1-5, with 8 bases matching TRBD1. With 5 bases clipped from V and 7 bases from J, the junction kept 10 bases outside the gene matches. The length of the CDR3 is 15 residues. Germline CDR1 reads SNHLY; CDR2 reads FYNNEI. CDR3 coding DNA: TGTGCCAGCAGTTACGGACAGGGATCAGGACAGCCCCAGCATTTT. Its protein product is CASSYGQGSGQPQHF.

The chain has TRBV5-4 and TRBJ2-7, with 7 bases identical to TRBD2. Germline trimming cut 4 bases from V and 0 bases from J; bases unmatched to any gene: 7. CDR3 length equals 15 residues. Germline CDR1 is SGHNT and CDR2 is YYREEE (reference sequence). CDR3 sequence: CASSPPRGSSYEQYF. The CDR3, as DNA: TGTGCCAGCAGCCCGCCCCGCGGGAGCTCCTACGAGCAGTACTTC.

This clone has just one count. The chain recombines TRBV2 with TRBJ1-4; no clear D. The CDR3 runs to 15 residues. V lost 4 bases, J lost 7 bases, and 16 bases lay in between. CDR1 is SNHLY, CDR2 FYNNEI, per germline. The CDR3: CASSGGPVPGEKLFF. The CDR3 DNA reads TGTGCCAGCAGTGGAGGGCCGGTACCGGGTGAAAAACTGTTTTTT.

The J gene is TRBJ2-2, the V gene TRBV7-3, with TRBD2 matching 7 bases. The CDR3 spans 16 residues. V dropped 2 bases and J dropped 0; count of bases not matched to a gene: 3. Germline CDR1 reads SGHTA; CDR2 reads FQGTGA. The CDR3 DNA reads as TGTGCCAGCAGCTTACAAGCGGGACCGAACACCGGGGAGCTGTTTTTT. Protein product: CASSLQAGPNTGELFF.

V gene TRBV11-2 combines with J gene TRBJ2-1; 11 positions match TRBD2. The V gene end was trimmed by 1 base and the J gene end by 4 bases; junction bases not matched to a gene: 6. The CDR3 covers 17 residues. The V gene's germline CDR1 is SGHAT and CDR2 FQNNGV. The CDR3 sequence: CASSLVASGGLYNEQFF. DNA of the CDR3: TGTGCCAGCAGCTTAGTGGCTAGCGGGGGGCTATACAATGAGCAGTTCTTC.

The DNA of the CDR3 is TGTGCCAGCAGCCCTCCGGGAACTACAAAGGGTGAGCAGTTCTTC. Encoded protein: CASSPPGTTKGEQFF. The genes are TRBV7-8 and TRBJ2-1; a possible D gene is TRBD2 (5 bases). The germline CDR1 and CDR2 sequences are SGHVS and FQNEAQ. This CDR3 comprises 15 residues. Trimming pared 5 bases from V and 9 bases from J, leaving 20 bases between.

This rearrangement joins TRBV21-1 to TRBJ2-1; the D call TRBD2 from the table was never checked on the DNA. TRBV21-1 is a documented pseudogene. This CDR3 is 13 amino acids long. CDR3: CASSNCGVDEQFF. Here the CDR3 DNA reads TGTGCCAGCAGCAATTGCGGGGTGGATGAGCAGTTCTTC.

The rearrangement uses TRBV27 and TRBJ1-1, with D tentatively TRBD1 (6 bases). Germline loops: CDR1 MNHEY, CDR2 SMNVEV (reference sequence). The CDR3 is 14 amino acids. V was clipped by 6 bases and J by 2 bases, with 13 bases between them. For the CDR3, the DNA is TGTGCCAGCAGACGACAGGTAACAAACACTGAAGCTTTCTTT. The encoded protein is CASRRQVTNTEAFF.

The chain's CDR3 is CASSVTPGGAQETQYF. CDR3 DNA sequence: TGTGCCAGCAGCGTAACCCCTGGGGGGGCCCAAGAGACCCAGTACTTC. The chain links TRBV9 to TRBJ2-5, with TRBD2 as a possible D gene (7 bases). This CDR3 is built from 16 residues. Germline lookup yields CDR1 SGDLS and CDR2 YYNGEE. The V gene lost 1 base and the J gene lost 1 base, with 14 bases spanning the gap.

The sample holds one count of this clone. This chain uses TRBV5-5 with TRBJ1-6, with D perhaps matching TRBD1 (6 bases). There are 15 residues in the CDR3. Germline CDR1 reads SGHKS; CDR2 reads YYEKEE (reference sequence). V lost 0 bases, J lost 9 bases, and 13 bases lay in between. The CDR3 sequence is CASSLVQGMGSPLHF. DNA for the CDR3: TGTGCCAGCAGCTTGGTGCAGGGGATGGGTTCACCCCTCCACTTT.